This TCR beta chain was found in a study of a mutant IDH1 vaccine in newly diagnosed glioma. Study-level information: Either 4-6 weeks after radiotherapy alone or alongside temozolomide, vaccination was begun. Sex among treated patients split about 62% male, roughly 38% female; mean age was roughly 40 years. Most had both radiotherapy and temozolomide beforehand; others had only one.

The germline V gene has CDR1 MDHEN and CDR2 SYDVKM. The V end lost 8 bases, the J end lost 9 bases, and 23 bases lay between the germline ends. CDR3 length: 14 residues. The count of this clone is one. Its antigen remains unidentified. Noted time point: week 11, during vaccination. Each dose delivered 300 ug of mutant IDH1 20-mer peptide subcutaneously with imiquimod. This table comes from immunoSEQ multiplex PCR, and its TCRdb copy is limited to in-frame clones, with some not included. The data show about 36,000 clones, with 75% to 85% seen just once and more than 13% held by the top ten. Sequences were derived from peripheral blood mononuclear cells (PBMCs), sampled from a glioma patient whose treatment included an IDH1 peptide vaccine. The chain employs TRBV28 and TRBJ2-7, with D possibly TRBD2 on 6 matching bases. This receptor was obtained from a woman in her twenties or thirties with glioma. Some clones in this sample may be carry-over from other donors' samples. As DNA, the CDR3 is TGTGCCAGCGGAAGGCTCGAGGGAGGTCGCGGGCAGTACTTC. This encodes CASGRLEGGRGQYF.